The clone carrying this T cell receptor beta chain has more than one count but fewer than ten. The data stem from a study of blood T cell repertoires in COVID-19. Overall study: The analysed material was cDNA or gDNA that came from T cells, B-cell-depleted T cells, or PBMCs.

In the source study's methods: Estimation of nucleated cell counts was performed using reference gene primer amplification. The assay was immunoSEQ multiplex PCR, and TCRdb's table has in-frame clones only and misses some. V and J calls and clone size are copied from that table; D and trimming were computed from the DNA. This table has 250,000 to 350,000 clones, 88% appearing once. Germline CDR1 reads KGHDR; CDR2 reads SFDVKD. The V end lost 4 bases, the J end lost 4 bases, and 22 bases lay between the germline ends. The CDR3 has 18 amino acids. The sequencing input was peripheral blood. The chain has TRBV24-1 and TRBJ2-1; TRBD1 might be the D (6 bases). This receptor was identified in a woman in her forties or fifties with active or convalescent COVID-19. CDR3 region: CATSDPRGQGTFYNEQFF. CDR3 nucleotides: TGTGCCACCAGTGACCCAAGAGGTCAAGGGACATTTTACAATGAGCAGTTCTTC.